This TCR beta chain emerged from a study of blood T cell repertoires in COVID-19. TCRdb's copy holds only in-frame clones and misses some; the assay was immunoSEQ multiplex PCR. This table has about 68,000 clones, almost 85% appearing once. After removal of 7 bases from V and 7 bases from J, the junction contained 12 bases not matched to a gene. The CDR3 totals 15 residues. Germline-derived CDR1 and CDR2 are SNHLY and FYNNEI. The chain carries TRBV2 and TRBJ2-2; 7 bases line up with TRBD1. The TCR originated in a man between 50 and 59 years old with acute or convalescent COVID-19. The specimen sequenced was peripheral blood. The CDR3 region has the DNA TGTGCCAGCACCGTAACCGGGACAGCCAACGGGGAGCTGTTTTTT. Its protein is CASTVTGTANGELFF. Complete variable domain (other parts from reference TRBV2 and TRBJ2-2): EPEVTQTPSHQVTQMGQEVILRCVPISNHLYFYWYRQILGQKVEFLVSFYNNEISEKSEIFDDQFSVERPDGSNFTLKIRSTKLEDSAMYFCASTVTGTANGELFFGEGSRLTVL.